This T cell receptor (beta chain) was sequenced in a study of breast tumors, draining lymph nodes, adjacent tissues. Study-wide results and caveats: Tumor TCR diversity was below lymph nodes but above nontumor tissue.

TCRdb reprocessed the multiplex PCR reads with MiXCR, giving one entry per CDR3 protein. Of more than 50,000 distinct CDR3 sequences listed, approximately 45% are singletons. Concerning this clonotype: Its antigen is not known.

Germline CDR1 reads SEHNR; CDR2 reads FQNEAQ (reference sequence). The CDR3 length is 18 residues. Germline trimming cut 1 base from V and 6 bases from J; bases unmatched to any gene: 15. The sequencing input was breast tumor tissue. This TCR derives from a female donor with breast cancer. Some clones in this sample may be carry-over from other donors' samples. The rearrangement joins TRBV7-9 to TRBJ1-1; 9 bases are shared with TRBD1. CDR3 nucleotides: TGTGCCAGCAGCTTAGTCACAGGGGGCGAGGATCAAGACCCTGAAGCTTTCTTT. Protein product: CASSLVTGGEDQDPEAFF.